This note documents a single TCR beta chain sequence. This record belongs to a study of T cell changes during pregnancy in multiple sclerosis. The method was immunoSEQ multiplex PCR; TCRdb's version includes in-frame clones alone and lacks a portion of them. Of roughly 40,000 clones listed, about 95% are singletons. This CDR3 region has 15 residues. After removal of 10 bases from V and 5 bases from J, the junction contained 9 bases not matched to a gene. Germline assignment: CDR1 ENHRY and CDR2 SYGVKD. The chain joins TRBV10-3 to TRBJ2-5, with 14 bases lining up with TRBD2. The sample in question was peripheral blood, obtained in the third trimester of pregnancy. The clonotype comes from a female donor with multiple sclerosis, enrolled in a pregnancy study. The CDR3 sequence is CATRQGLAGEETQYF. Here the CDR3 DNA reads TGTGCCACCCGGCAGGGACTAGCGGGAGAGGAGACCCAGTACTTC.